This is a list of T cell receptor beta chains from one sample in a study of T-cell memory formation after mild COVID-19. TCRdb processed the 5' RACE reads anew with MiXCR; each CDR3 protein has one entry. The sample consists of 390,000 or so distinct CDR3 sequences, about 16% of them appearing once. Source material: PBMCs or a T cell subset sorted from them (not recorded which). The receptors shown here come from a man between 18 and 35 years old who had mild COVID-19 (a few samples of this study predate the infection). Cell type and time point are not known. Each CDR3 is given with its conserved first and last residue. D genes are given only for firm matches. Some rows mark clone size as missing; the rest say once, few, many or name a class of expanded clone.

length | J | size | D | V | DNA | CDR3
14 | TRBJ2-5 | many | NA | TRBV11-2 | TGTGCCAGCAGCCTACGAAGTCAGGGGGAGACCCAGTACTTC | CASSLRSQGETQYF
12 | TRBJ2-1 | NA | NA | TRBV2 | TGTGCCAGCAGTGGGGGGGTTGATGAGCAGTTCTTC | CASSGGVDEQFF
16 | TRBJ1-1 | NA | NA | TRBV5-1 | TGCGCCAGCAGCCCTAGATGGGCCCCCGGGAACACTGAAGCTTTCTTT | CASSPRWAPGNTEAFF
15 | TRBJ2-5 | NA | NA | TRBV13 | TGTGCCAGCAGCTCACGACACCGGGCTGCGGAGACCCAGTACTTC | CASSSRHRAAETQYF
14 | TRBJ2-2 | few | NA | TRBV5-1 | TGCGCCAGCAGCTTGGGACCCACGCGGGGGGAGCTGTTTTTT | CASSLGPTRGELFF
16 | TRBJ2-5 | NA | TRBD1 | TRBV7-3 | TGTGCCAGCAGCGTAAGAGGGACAGGAGTACAAGAGACCCAGTACTTC | CASSVRGTGVQETQYF
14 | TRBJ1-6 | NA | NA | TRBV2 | TGTGCCAGCAGTGAGGGGGGGGCACGGTCACCCCTCCACTTT | CASSEGGARSPLHF
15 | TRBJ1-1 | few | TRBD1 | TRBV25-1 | TGTGCCAGCAGTGATGTCCAGGGGGATTGGACTGAAGCTTTCTTT | CASSDVQGDWTEAFF
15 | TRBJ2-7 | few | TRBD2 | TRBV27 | TGTGCCAGCAGTTTCCGGGGTAGCGGGGTGTGGGAGCAGTACTTC | CASSFRGSGVWEQYF
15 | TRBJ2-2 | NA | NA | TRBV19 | TGTGCCAGTAGTATGCCAGGGGCTTTCACCGGGGAGCTGTTTTTT | CASSMPGAFTGELFF
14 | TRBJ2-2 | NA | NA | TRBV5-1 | TGCGCCAGCAGCTCAACAGGGCTTCCCGGGGAGCTGTTTTTT | CASSSTGLPGELFF
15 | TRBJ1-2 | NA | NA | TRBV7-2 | TGTGCCAGCAGCTGGGGCGGGGGCGCCAACTATGGCTACACCTTC | CASSWGGGANYGYTF
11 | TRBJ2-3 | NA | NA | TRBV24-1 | TGTGCCACCAGGTGGACAGATACGCAGTATTTT | CATRWTDTQYF
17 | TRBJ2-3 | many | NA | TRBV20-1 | TGCAGTGCTTTCAACCCCTTGGTCAGGGAGAGCACAGATACGCAGTATTTT | CSAFNPLVRESTDTQYF
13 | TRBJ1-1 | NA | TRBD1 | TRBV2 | TGTGCCAGAAGGACAGGCATGAACACTGAAGCTTTCTTT | CARRTGMNTEAFF
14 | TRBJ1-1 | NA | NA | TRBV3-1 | TGTGCCAGCAGCCAAGAACGGATGAACACTGAAGCTTTCTTT | CASSQERMNTEAFF
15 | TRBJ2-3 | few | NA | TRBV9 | TGTGCCAGCAGCGTATCGGGGCGGGGCACAGATACGCAGTATTTT | CASSVSGRGTDTQYF
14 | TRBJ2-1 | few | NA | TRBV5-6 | TGTGCCAGCAGCTTGGTGGATACGCCGGGTGAGCAGTTCTTC | CASSLVDTPGEQFF
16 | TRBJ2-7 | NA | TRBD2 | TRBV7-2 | TGTGCCAGCAGCGGACTAGCGGGGGGGAGCTCCTACGAGCAGTACTTC | CASSGLAGGSSYEQYF
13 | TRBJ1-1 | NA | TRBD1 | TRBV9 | TGTGCCAGCAGCGTAGGACAGGGGTTTGAAGCTTTCTTT | CASSVGQGFEAFF
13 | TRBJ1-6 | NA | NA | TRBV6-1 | TGTGCCAGCAGGTCTACGGGTAATTCACCCCTCCACTTT | CASRSTGNSPLHF
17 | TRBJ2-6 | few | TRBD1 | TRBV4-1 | TGCGCCAGCAGCTCCCGGGACAGGGGGTCCGGGGCCAACGTCCTGACTTTC | CASSSRDRGSGANVLTF
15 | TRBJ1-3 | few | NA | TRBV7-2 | TGTGCCAGCAGCTTGGGAGTTCCCTCTGGAAACACCATATATTTT | CASSLGVPSGNTIYF
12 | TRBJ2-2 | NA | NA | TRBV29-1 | TGCAGCGCAAGTCAAAACACCGGGGAGCTGTTTTTT | CSASQNTGELFF
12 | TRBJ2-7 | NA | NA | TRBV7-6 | TGTGCCAGCAGCTCTACTAGCCCCGAGCAGTACTTC | CASSSTSPEQYF
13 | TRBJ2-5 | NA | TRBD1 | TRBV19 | TGTGCCAGTAGTATCGGACAGGGCCAGACCCAGTACTTC | CASSIGQGQTQYF
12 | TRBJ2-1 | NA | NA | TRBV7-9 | TGTGCCAGCAGCTTAGCCCCAGGAGGCGGGTTCTTC | CASSLAPGGGFF
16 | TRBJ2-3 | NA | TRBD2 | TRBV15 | TGTGCCACCAGGTCTAGCGGGGGAGCCCCCACAGATACGCAGTATTTT | CATRSSGGAPTDTQYF
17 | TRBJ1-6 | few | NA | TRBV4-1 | TGCGCCAGCAGCCAAGTGAAAGGGCAAGCCTATAATTCACCCCTCCACTTT | CASSQVKGQAYNSPLHF
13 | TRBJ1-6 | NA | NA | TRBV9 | TGTGCCAGCAGCGACCATAGAGATTCACCCCTCCACTTT | CASSDHRDSPLHF
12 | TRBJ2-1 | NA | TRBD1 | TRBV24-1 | TGTGCCACCAGTGATACAGGGGTTGAGCAGTTCTTC | CATSDTGVEQFF
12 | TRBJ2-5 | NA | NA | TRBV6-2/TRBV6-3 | TGTGCCAGCAGTTCCAATGGAGAGACCCAGTACTTC | CASSSNGETQYF
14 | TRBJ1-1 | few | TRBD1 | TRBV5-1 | TGCGCCAGCAGCTTGGGGACAGGGGGCACTGAAGCTTTCTTT | CASSLGTGGTEAFF
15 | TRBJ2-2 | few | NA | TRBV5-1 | TGCGCCAGCAGCCGACTGGACAGCAGGGCCGGGGAGCTGTTTTTT | CASSRLDSRAGELFF
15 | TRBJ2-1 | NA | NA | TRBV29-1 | TGCAGCGTTGAAGGAGGGGGGGGGCAGTACAATGAGCAGTTCTTC | CSVEGGGGQYNEQFF
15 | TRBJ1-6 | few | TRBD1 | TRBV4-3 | TGCGCCAGCAGCCACGGTGGCCAGGGGGATTCACCCCTCCACTTT | CASSHGGQGDSPLHF
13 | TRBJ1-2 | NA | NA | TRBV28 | TGTGCCAGCACCCTTCCCCCCTTTAGGGGCTACACCTTC | CASTLPPFRGYTF
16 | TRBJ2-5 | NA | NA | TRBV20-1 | TGCAGTGCTAGAGTACGACTCCACGCGTACCAAGAGACCCAGTACTTC | CSARVRLHAYQETQYF
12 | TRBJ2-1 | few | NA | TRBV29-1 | TGCAGCGTTGAAGTAAGGGGGAATGAGCAGTTCTTC | CSVEVRGNEQFF
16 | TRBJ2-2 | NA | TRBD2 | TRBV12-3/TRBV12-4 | TGTGCCAGCACCAGCGGACTAGCGTCTTCTACCGGGGAGCTGTTTTTT | CASTSGLASSTGELFF
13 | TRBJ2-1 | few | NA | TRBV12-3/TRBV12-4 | TGTGCCAGCAGCTGGGGCCGCTACAATGAGCAGTTCTTC | CASSWGRYNEQFF
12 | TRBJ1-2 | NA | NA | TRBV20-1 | TGCAGTGCTAGTTTACAGAACTATGGCTACACCTTC | CSASLQNYGYTF
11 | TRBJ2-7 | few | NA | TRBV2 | TGTGCCAGCCTCAGGGACTACGAGCAGTACTTC | CASLRDYEQYF
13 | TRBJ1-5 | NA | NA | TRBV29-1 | TGCAGCGTTGCGGGCAGGGGTGGGTGGCCCCAGCATTTT | CSVAGRGGWPQHF
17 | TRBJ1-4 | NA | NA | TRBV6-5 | TGTGCCAGCGCTATAACAGGGAAGGGTCATACTAATGAAAAACTGTTTTTT | CASAITGKGHTNEKLFF
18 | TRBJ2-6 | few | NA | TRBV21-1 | TGTGCCAGCAGCAAATGGCTAGCGGGGGGGCCTGGGGCCAACGTCCTGACTTTC | CASSKWLAGGPGANVLTF
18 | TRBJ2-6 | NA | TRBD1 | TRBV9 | TGTGCCAGCAGCGTGGCCGGGACAGGGTTCTCTGGGGCCAACGTCCTGACTTTC | CASSVAGTGFSGANVLTF
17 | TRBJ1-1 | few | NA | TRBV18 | TGTGCCAGCTCACCGGGGCGTGACATTTCGGGGAACACTGAAGCTTTCTTT | CASSPGRDISGNTEAFF
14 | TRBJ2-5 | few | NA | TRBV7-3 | TGTGCCAGCAGCTCTACAGGTGCGGGAGAGACCCAGTACTTC | CASSSTGAGETQYF
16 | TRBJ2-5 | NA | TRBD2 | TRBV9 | TGTGCCAGCAGCGTCGGGGAACTAGCGGGGGAGGAGACCCAGTACTTC | CASSVGELAGEETQYF
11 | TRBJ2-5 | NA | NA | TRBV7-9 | TGTGCCAGCAGCATGCAAGAGACCCAGTACTTC | CASSMQETQYF
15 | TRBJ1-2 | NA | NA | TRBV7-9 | TGTGCCAGCAGCTTGGACGACAGTAGTAACTATGGCTACACCTTC | CASSLDDSSNYGYTF
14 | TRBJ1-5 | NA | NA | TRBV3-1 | TGTGCCAGCAGCCAAAGGCTGGACTTTTGGCCCCAGCATTTT | CASSQRLDFWPQHF